These 18 T cell receptor beta chains came from one sample sequenced in a study of cytomegalovirus exposure and HLA in healthy donors (dated by TCRdb to 2016 to 2017). Preparation of the library involved the immunoSEQ multiplex PCR assay. For the multiplex PCR, a mixture combining 60 forward primers for TCR Vbeta segments and 13 reverse primers for TCR Jbeta segments was used. Entries here come from immuneACCESS through TCRdb and include only in-frame sequences with V and J called. Some clones fail to appear in such tables; in the studies checked, an unresolved V gene covers under half of the shortfall, and the cause of the remainder is unknown. Across this sample there are approximately 140,000 clones, with roughly 79% seen only once. Around 1.9% of the sample is in the top ten clones. The sequenced sample consisted of PBMCs. The receptor set was obtained from a woman aged 40 to 50 in good health and CMV-seronegative.

On this clone itself: Compared with germline, one end of the junction differs, possibly owing to a read error. The V gene is TRBV9, the J gene TRBJ2-7; TRBD2 aligns across 10 bases. Germline V gene data show CDR1 as SGDLS and CDR2 as YYNGEE. The CDR3 extends over 14 amino acids. The CDR3: CASGVTSGDYEQYF. The CDR3 DNA is TGTGCCAGCGGCGTTACTAGCGGGGACTACGAGCAGTACTTC. Looking up the rest from reference TRBV9 and TRBJ2-7 gives the full variable domain: DSGVTQTPKHLITATGQRVTLRCSPRSGDLSVYWYQQSLDQGLQFLIQYYNGEERAKGNILERFSAQQFPDLHSELNLSSLELGDSALYFCASGVTSGDYEQYFGPGTRLTVT.

The chain uses TRBV19 and TRBJ2-7, with TRBD1 matching 8 bases. J was trimmed by 7 bases and V by 8 bases; bases with no gene match: 19. This CDR3 comprises 16 residues. The germline V gene encodes CDR1 LNHDA and CDR2 SQIVND (reference sequence). The CDR3 is CASQRTLGTGLGEQYF. Written as DNA, the CDR3 is TGTGCCAGTCAACGAACCCTCGGGACAGGCTTGGGTGAGCAGTACTTC.

The chain recombines TRBV5-1 with TRBJ1-6; TRBD1 matches at 7 bases. Germline CDR1 reads SGHRS; CDR2 reads YFSETQ. V lost 4 bases, J lost 0 bases, and 10 bases stayed unmatched. The CDR3 has 18 residues. The CDR3 DNA follows: TGCGCCAGCAGCCTCCGACAGGGAAGGAGCTCCTATAATTCACCCCTCCACTTT. Amino acid sequence: CASSLRQGRSSYNSPLHF.

The chain carries TRBV7-3 and TRBJ2-3; D may be TRBD1 (5 bases). The V gene lost 5 bases and the J gene lost 4 bases, with 13 bases spanning the gap. Germline CDR1 and CDR2: SGHTA and FQGTGA. The CDR3 contains 14 residues. The CDR3 nucleotides are TGTGCCAGCAGCCCAGGGATCGGACCAGATACGCAGTATTTT. It is translated as CASSPGIGPDTQYF.

Only a few counts were recorded for this clone. The V and J genes are TRBV5-1 and TRBJ2-5, with 9 bases fitting TRBD2. The CDR3 contains 16 residues. Per germline, CDR1 SGHRS and CDR2 YFSETQ. The ends lost 4 bases at V and 5 bases at J; junction bases unmatched: 12. In DNA, the CDR3 is TGCGCCAGCAGCGTCGGGGGGCGGGAGGGTCCCGAGACCCAGTACTTC. Residues: CASSVGGREGPETQYF.

The V and J genes are TRBV11-2 and TRBJ2-7, with a tentative D call TRBD1 (6 bases). This CDR3 has 14 amino acids. The germline CDR1 and CDR2 sequences are SGHAT and FQNNGV. Trimming took 5 bases from V and 0 from J, leaving 11 bases between them. CDR3 protein: CASSDHRASYEQYF. The CDR3 DNA reads TGTGCCAGCAGCGACCACAGGGCCTCCTACGAGCAGTACTTC.

This clone was seen more than once but under ten times. The rearrangement uses TRBV11-3 and TRBJ2-1; 7 nucleotides align to TRBD2. CDR3 length: 15 amino acids. Germline CDR1 and CDR2: SGHNT and YENEEA. The trim removed 1 base at V and 0 bases at J, leaving 0 bases unmatched. The chain's CDR3 is CASSLGGSSYNEQFF. CDR3 in DNA: TGTGCCAGCAGCTTAGGCGGGAGCTCCTACAATGAGCAGTTCTTC.

This clone was found a few times. The chain uses TRBV7-2 and TRBJ2-1; no reliable D call. The germline V gene encodes CDR1 SGHTA and CDR2 FQGNSA. Trimming left V 3 bases short and J 0 bases short, with 15 bases between. The CDR3 is made up of 17 amino acids. CDR3 region: CASSLVLAPSSYNEQFF. In DNA form, the CDR3 reads TGTGCCAGCAGCTTGGTGTTAGCTCCGAGCTCCTACAATGAGCAGTTCTTC.

The chain couples TRBV5-1 to TRBJ1-1; TRBD1 is a possible D gene (5 bases). Germline V lookup: CDR1 SGHRS, CDR2 YFSETQ. The CDR3 sequence is 13 residues long. The ends were cut back, 4 bases at V and 3 bases at J, with 10 bases in the middle. The CDR3, as DNA: TGCGCCAGCAGCCAGGACACCCACACTGAAGCTTTCTTT. Its protein is CASSQDTHTEAFF.

Only one count was recorded for this clone. V and J are TRBV10-3 and TRBJ1-4; TRBD1 is a possible D gene (5 bases). This CDR3 spans 15 amino acids. V dropped 0 bases and J dropped 7 bases, with 12 bases sitting between them. The germline V gene has CDR1 ENHRY and CDR2 SYGVKD. CDR3 sequence: CAISESGGGSEKLFF. For the CDR3, the DNA is TGTGCCATCAGTGAGTCTGGGGGAGGTAGTGAAAAACTGTTTTTT.

V is TRBV19 and J is TRBJ2-1; 10 positions match TRBD2. The CDR3 has 12 amino acids. Germline CDR1 is LNHDA and CDR2 is SQIVND (reference sequence). The V and J ends lost 9 bases and 8 bases, in that order; junction bases with no gene match: 4. CDR3 sequence: CASGTSVHEQFF. The CDR3 nucleotides read TGTGCCAGCGGGACTAGCGTCCATGAGCAGTTCTTC.

This chain uses TRBV29-1 with TRBJ2-7; perhaps TRBD2 as D (5 bases). CDR1 SQVTM and CDR2 ANQGSEA come from the germline V gene. Trimming removed 3 bases at V and 3 bases at J, with 21 bases between. There are 16 residues in the CDR3. CDR3: CSVEGGPGSPDYEQYF. The DNA of the CDR3 is TGCAGCGTTGAGGGTGGACCGGGGAGTCCGGACTACGAGCAGTACTTC.

This clone has more than one count but fewer than ten. CDR3 coding DNA: TGTGCCAGCAGTTTTGACAGGGTCAGGAACGAGCAGTACTTC. Its protein product is CASSFDRVRNEQYF. V is TRBV28 and J is TRBJ2-7; the match to TRBD1 covers 7 bases. The length of the CDR3 is 14 residues. Germline lookup yields CDR1 MDHEN and CDR2 SYDVKM. V dropped 3 bases and J dropped 5; count of bases not matched to a gene: 7.

This sequence joins TRBV19 and TRBJ2-2; 7 bases agree with TRBD1. This CDR3 is 13 amino acids long. Germline V gives CDR1 LNHDA, CDR2 SQIVND (reference sequence). V was clipped by 9 bases and J by 6 bases; unmatched bases: 7. CDR3 region: CASHPTGSGELFF. The CDR3 DNA reads as TGTGCCAGCCACCCGACAGGGTCCGGGGAGCTGTTTTTT.

The V gene is TRBV28, the J gene TRBJ1-5; 7 nucleotides match TRBD1. Germline V gene lookup returns CDR1 MDHEN and CDR2 SYDVKM. Trimming cost V 7 bases and J 6 bases; bases outside gene matches: 9. This CDR3 has 14 residues. CDR3 loop: CASTHRGLVQPQHF. The CDR3, as DNA: TGTGCCAGCACCCACAGGGGCTTGGTTCAGCCCCAGCATTTT.

The CDR3 is CASSSLDRGQPQHF. CDR3 in DNA: TGTGCCAGCAGTTCCCTGGACAGGGGACAGCCCCAGCATTTT. The chain has TRBV6-5 and TRBJ1-5; 9 bases map to TRBD1. Germline loops: CDR1 MNHEY, CDR2 SVGAGI. The CDR3 totals 14 residues. The ends lost 4 bases at V and 7 bases at J; junction bases unmatched: 5.

This clone was recorded a few times. The gene calls are TRBV5-1 and TRBJ2-3; 7 nucleotides line up with TRBD2. The junction had 3 bases not matched to a gene; V was cut back by 5 bases and J by 0 bases. The CDR3 has 14 amino acids. The germline CDR1 and CDR2 sequences are SGHRS and YFSETQ. DNA of the CDR3: TGCGCCAGCAGGCGGGAGATCAGCACAGATACGCAGTATTTT. As protein: CASRREISTDTQYF.

The chain joins TRBV30 to TRBJ1-2; D unresolved. V shed 0 bases and J shed 6 bases, with 5 bases lying between them. CDR3 length: 11 residues. Germline lookup yields CDR1 GTSNPN and CDR2 SVGIG (reference sequence). The CDR3 reads CAWSVRHGYTF. Written as DNA, the CDR3 is TGTGCCTGGAGTGTGCGCCATGGCTACACCTTC.